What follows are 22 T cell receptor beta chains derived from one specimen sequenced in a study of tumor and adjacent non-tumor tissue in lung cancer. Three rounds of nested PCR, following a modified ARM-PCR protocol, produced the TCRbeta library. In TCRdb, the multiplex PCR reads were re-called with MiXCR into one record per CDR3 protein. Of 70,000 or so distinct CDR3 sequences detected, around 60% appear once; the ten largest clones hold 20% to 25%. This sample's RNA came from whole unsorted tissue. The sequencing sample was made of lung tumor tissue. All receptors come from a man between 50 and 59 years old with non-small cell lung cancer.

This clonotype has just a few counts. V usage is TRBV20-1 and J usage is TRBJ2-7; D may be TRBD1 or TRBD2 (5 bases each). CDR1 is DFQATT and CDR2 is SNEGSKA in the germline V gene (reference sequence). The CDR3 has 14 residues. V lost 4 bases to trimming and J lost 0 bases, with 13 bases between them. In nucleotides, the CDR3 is TGCAGTGCTAACCCGAGGGGCTTCTCCTACGAGCAGTACTTC. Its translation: CSANPRGFSYEQYF.

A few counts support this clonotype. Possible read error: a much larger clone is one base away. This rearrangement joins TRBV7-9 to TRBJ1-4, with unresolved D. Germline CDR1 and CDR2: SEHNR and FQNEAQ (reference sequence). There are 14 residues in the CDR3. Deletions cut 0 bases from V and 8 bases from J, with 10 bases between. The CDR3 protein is CASSLALEREKLFF. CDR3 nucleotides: TGTGCCAGCAGCTTAGCTCTAGAAAGAGAAAAACTGTTTTTT.

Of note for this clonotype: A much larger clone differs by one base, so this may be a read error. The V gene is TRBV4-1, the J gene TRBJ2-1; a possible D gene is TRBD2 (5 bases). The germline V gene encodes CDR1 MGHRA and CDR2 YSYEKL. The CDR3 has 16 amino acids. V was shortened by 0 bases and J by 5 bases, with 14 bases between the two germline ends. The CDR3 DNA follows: TGCGCCAGCAGCCAAGATCGGAGGCCCGAAAACAATGAGCAGTTCTTC. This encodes CASSQDRRPENNEQFF.

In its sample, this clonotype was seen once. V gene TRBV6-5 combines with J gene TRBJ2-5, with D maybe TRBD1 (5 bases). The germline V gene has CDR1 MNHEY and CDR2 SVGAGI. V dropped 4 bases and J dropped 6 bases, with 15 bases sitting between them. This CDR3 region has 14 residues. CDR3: CASSFRQNQKTQYF. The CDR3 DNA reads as TGTGCCAGCAGTTTCCGACAGAACCAGAAGACCCAGTACTTC.

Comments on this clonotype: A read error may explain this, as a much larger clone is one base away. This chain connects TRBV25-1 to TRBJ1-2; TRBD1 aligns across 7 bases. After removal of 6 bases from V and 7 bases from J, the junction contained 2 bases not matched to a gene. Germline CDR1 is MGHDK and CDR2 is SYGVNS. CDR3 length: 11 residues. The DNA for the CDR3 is TGTGCCAGCAGATACAGGGGTGGCTACACCTTC. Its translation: CASRYRGGYTF.

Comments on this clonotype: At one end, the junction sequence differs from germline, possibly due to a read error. The CDR3 loop reads CVSSFASGSYEQYF. Written as DNA, the CDR3 is TGTGTCAGCAGTTTCGCTAGCGGGAGTTACGAGCAGTACTTC. The J gene is TRBJ2-7, the V gene TRBV28; 10 bases map to TRBD2. From germline, CDR1 is MDHEN and CDR2 SYDVKM. The CDR3 sequence is 14 residues long.

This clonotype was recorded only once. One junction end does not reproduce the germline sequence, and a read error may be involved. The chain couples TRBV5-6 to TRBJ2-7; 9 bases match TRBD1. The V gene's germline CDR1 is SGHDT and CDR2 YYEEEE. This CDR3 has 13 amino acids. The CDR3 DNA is TGTGTCAGCAGCGTCACAGGGGGCCACCAACAGTACTTC. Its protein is CVSSVTGGHQQYF.

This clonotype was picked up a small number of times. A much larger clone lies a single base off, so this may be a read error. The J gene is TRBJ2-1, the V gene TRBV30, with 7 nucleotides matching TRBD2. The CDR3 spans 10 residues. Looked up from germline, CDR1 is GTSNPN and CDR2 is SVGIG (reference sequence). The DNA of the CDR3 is TGTGTGGGGGGAGGGGTTGAGCAGTTCTTC. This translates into CVGGGVEQFF.

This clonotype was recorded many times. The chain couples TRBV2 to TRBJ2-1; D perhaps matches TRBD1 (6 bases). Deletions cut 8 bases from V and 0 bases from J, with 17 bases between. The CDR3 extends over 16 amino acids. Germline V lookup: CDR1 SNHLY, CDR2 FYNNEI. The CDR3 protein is CASGTDRPSSYNEQFF. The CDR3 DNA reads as TGTGCCAGCGGAACGGACAGACCGAGCTCCTACAATGAGCAGTTCTTC. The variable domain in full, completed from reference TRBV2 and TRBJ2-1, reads EPEVTQTPSHQVTQMGQEVILRCVPISNHLYFYWYRQILGQKVEFLVSFYNNEISEKSEIFDDQFSVERPDGSNFTLKIRSTKLEDSAMYFCASGTDRPSSYNEQFFGPGTRLTVL.

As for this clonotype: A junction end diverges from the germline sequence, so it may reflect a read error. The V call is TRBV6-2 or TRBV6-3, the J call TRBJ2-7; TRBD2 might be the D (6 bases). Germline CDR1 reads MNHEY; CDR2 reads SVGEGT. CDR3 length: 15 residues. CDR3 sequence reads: CTSRQLALGSYEQYF. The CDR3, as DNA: TGTACCAGCAGACAACTAGCTCTGGGCTCCTACGAGCAGTACTTC.

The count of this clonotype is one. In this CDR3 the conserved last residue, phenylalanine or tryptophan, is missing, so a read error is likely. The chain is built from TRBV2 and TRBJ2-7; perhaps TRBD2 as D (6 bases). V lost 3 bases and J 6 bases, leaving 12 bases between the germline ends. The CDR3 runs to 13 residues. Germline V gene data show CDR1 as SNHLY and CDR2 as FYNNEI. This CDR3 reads CASSDRTGVEQYY. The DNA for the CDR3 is TGTGCCAGCAGTGACCGGACGGGGGTCGAGCAGTACTAC.

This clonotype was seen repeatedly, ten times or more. The CDR3, as DNA: TGCAGCGTTGTTAGACAGTTATACAATGAGCAGTTCTTC. The encoded protein is CSVVRQLYNEQFF. The chain links TRBV29-1 to TRBJ2-1, with D tentatively TRBD1 (5 bases). CDR1 is SQVTM, CDR2 ANQGSEA, per germline. Deletions cut 4 bases from V and 4 bases from J, with 11 bases between. CDR3 length equals 13 residues.

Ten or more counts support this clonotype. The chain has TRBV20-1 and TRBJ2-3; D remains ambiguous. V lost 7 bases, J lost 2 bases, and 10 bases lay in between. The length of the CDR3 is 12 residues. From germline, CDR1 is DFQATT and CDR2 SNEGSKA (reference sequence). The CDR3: CSVSLATDTQYF. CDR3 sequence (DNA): TGCAGTGTGAGTCTGGCCACAGATACGCAGTATTTT.

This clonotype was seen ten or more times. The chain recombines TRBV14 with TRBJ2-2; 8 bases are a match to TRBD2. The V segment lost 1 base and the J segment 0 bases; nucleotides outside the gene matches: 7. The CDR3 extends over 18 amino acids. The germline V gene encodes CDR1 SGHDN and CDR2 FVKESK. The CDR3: CASSQALGAGANTGELFF. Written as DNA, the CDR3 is TGTGCCAGCAGCCAAGCCCTGGGAGCGGGAGCGAACACCGGGGAGCTGTTTTTT. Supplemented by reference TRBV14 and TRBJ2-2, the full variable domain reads EAGVTQFPSHSVIEKGQTVTLRCDPISGHDNLYWYRRVMGKEIKFLLHFVKESKQDESGMPNNRFLAERTGGTYSTLKVQPAELEDSGVYFCASSQALGAGANTGELFFGEGSRLTVL.

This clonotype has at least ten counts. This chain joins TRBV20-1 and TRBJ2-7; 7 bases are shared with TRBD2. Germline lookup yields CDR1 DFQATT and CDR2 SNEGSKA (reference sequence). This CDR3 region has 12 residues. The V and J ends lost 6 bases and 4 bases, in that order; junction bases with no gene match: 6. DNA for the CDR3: TGCAGTGCCAAGAGCGGGGAGTACGAGCAGTACTTC. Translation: CSAKSGEYEQYF.

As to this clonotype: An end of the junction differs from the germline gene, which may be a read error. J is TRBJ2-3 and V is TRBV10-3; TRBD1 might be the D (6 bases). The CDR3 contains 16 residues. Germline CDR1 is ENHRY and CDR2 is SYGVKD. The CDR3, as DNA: TGTGCCATCAGTCTATCAAGCAGGGGAGACACAGGTACGCAGTATTTT. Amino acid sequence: CAISLSSRGDTGTQYF.

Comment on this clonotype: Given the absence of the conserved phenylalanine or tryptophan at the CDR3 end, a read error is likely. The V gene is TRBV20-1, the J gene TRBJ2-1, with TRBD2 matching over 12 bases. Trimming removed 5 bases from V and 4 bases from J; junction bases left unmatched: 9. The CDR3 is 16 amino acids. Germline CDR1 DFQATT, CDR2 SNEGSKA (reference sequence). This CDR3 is CSAGQAGTSGYNEQFC. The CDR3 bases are TGCAGTGCTGGCCAGGCCGGGACTAGCGGGTACAATGAGCAGTTCTGC.

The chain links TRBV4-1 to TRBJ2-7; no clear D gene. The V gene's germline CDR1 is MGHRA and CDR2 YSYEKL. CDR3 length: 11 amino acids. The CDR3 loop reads CAVSLHGEQYF. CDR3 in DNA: TGCGCTGTCAGCCTTCATGGTGAGCAGTACTTC.

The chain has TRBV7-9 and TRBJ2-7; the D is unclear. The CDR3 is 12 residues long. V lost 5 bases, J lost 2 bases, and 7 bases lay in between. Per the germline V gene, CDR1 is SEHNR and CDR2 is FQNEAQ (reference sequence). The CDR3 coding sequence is TGTGCCAGCAGCCCCTGGGCCTACGAGCAGTACTTC. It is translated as CASSPWAYEQYF.

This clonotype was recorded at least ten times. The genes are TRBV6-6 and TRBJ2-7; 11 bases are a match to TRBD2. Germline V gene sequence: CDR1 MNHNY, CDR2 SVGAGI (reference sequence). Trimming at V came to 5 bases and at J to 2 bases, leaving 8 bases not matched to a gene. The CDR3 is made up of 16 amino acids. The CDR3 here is CASSIGTSGVPYEQYF. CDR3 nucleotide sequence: TGTGCCAGCAGTATTGGGACTAGCGGCGTTCCCTACGAGCAGTACTTC.

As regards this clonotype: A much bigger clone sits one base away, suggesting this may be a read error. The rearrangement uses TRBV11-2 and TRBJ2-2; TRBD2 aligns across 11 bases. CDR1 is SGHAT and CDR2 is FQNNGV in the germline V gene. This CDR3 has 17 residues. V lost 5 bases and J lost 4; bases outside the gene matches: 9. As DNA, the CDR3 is TGTGCCAGCAGCAACCTACTAGCGGGAGAACCCACCGGGGAGCTGTTTTTT. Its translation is CASSNLLAGEPTGELFF.

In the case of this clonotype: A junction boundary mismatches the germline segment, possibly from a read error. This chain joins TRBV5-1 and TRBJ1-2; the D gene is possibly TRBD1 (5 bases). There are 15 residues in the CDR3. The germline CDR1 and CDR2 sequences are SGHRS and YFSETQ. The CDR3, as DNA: TGCGTCAGCAGCTTGGAGTATGGGGGGATCGATGGCTACACCTTC. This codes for CVSSLEYGGIDGYTF.